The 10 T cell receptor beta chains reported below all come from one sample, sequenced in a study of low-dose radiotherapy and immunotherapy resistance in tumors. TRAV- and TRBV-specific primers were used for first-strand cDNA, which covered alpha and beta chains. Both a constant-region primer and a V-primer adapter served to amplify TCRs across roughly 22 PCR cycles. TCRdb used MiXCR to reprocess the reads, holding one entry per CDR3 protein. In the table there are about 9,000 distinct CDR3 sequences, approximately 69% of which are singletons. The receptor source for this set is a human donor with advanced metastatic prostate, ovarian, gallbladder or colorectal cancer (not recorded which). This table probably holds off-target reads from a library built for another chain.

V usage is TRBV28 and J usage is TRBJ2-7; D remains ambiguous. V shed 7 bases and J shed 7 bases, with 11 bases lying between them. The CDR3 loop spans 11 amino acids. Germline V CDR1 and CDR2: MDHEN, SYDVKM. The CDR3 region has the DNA TGTGCCAGCACTGGGTCGGGTGAGCAGTACTTC. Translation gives CASTGSGEQYF.

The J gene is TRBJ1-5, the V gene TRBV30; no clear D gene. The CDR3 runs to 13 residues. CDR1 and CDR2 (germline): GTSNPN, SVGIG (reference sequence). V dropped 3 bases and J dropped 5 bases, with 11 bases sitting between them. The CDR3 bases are TGTGCCTGGAGGTCCGGCTCCCATCAGCCCCAGCATTTT. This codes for CAWRSGSHQPQHF.

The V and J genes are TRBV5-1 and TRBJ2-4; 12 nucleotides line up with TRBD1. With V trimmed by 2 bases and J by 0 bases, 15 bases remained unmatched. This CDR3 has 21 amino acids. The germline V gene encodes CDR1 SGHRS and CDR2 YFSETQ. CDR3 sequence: CASSLNTGTGGLLVAKNIQYF. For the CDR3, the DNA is TGCGCCAGCAGCTTAAACACCGGGACAGGGGGCTTATTAGTAGCCAAAAACATTCAGTACTTC.

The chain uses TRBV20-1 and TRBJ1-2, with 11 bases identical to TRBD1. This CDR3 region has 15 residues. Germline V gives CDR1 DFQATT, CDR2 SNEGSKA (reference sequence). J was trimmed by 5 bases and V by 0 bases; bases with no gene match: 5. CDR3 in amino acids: CSARDRDRGNYGYTF. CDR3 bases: TGCAGTGCTAGAGACCGGGACAGGGGGAATTATGGCTACACCTTC.

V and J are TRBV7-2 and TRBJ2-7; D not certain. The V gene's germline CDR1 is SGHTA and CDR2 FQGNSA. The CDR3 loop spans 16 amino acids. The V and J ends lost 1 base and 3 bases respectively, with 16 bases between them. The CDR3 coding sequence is TGTGCCAGCAGCTTAGTGGTCGGGCTGCCCAGCTACGAGCAGTACTTC. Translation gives CASSLVVGLPSYEQYF.

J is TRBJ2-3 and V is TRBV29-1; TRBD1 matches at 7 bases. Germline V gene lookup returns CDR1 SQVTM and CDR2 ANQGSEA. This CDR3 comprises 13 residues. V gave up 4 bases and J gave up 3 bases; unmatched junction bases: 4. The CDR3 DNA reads TGCAGCGTTGCACAGGGGACGACAGATACGCAGTATTTT. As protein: CSVAQGTTDTQYF.

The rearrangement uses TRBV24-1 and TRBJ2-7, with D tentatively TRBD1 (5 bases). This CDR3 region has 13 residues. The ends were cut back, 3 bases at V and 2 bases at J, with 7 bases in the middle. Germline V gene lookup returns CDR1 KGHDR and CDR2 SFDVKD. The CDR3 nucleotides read TGTGCCACCAGTGATACAGGTACCTACGAGCAGTACTTC. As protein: CATSDTGTYEQYF.

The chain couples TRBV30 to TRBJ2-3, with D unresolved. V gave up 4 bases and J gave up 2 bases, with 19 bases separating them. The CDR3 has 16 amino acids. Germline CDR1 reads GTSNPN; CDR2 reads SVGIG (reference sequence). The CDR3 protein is CAWINKDADLTDTQYF. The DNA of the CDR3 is TGTGCCTGGATAAATAAAGATGCAGACCTCACAGATACGCAGTATTTT.

The CDR3 sequence: CASSGQGSYEQYF. In DNA form, the CDR3 reads TGCGCCAGCAGTGGACAGGGCTCCTACGAGCAGTACTTC. The chain has TRBV5-1 and TRBJ2-7, with 8 bases identical to TRBD1. Germline trimming cut 5 bases from V and 0 bases from J; bases unmatched to any gene: 1. The CDR3 length is 13 residues. Germline assignment: CDR1 SGHRS and CDR2 YFSETQ.

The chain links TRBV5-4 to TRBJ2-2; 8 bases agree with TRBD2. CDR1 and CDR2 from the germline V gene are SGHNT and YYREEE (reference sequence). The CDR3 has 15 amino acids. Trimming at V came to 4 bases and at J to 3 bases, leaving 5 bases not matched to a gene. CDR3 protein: CASSQKAGDTGELFF. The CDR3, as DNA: TGTGCCAGCAGCCAGAAAGCGGGGGACACCGGGGAGCTGTTTTTT.